The table lists the clone carrying this T cell receptor (beta chain) with many counts. Its specificity is not known. Germline loops: CDR1 LNHNV, CDR2 YYDKDF (reference sequence). Trimming at V came to 0 bases and at J to 3 bases, leaving 9 bases not matched to a gene. This CDR3 has 17 amino acids. This sample is drawn from a study of identical twins. Findings of the study overall: Out-of-frame beta sequences exhibited a weaker degree of excess twin sharing. For cord blood, abundant beta clonotypes had fewer insertions, unlike memory repertoires, which showed none.

TCRdb ran MiXCR on the 5' RACE reads and lists one entry per CDR3 protein. This table has about 220,000 distinct CDR3 sequences, roughly 7.5% appearing once. The sample also formed part of further work on yellow fever vaccine responses in identical twins.

Sequenced input: memory (CD45RO+) T cells sorted from blood. The TCR comes from a woman aged 18-29 years in good health. The gene calls are TRBV15 and TRBJ2-3; TRBD1 agrees at 7 bases. CDR3 sequence reads: CATSRDVGQVGTDTQYF. CDR3 sequence (DNA): TGTGCCACCAGCAGAGACGTCGGACAGGTGGGGACAGATACGCAGTATTTT.